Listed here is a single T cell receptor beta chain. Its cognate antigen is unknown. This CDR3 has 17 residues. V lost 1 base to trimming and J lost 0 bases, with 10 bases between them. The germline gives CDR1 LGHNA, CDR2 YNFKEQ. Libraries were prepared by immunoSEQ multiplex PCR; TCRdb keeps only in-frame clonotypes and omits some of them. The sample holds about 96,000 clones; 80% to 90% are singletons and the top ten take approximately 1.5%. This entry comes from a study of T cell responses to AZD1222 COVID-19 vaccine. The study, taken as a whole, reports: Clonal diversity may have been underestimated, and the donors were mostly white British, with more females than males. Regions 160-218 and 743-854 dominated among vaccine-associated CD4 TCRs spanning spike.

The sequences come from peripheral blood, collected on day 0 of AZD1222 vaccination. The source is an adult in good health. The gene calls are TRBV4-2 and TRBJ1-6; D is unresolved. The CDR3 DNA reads TGTGCCAGCAGCCAAGCGAGAATCCTCTCCTATAATTCACCCCTCCACTTT. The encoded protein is CASSQARILSYNSPLHF.